This passage covers 6 T cell receptor beta chains from one sample sequenced in a study of T cells after yellow fever vaccination. TCRdb reanalysed the 5' RACE reads using MiXCR and keeps one entry per CDR3 protein. Of about 500,000 distinct CDR3 sequences listed, 17% are singletons. Sequencing used PBMCs, obtained 5 to 6 days after the first yellow fever vaccination. The origin of the receptors is a man aged 18 to 30 who received the YFV17D yellow fever vaccine.

This clonotype came up a few times. The chain recombines TRBV30 with TRBJ2-5; D may match TRBD1 or TRBD2 (5 bases each). V was trimmed by 0 bases and J by 6 bases, leaving 11 bases between them. The germline V gene encodes CDR1 GTSNPN and CDR2 SVGIG (reference sequence). The CDR3 consists of 13 residues. The CDR3 nucleotides are TGTGCCTGGAGTGTTGTCGAGGGGCAGACCCAGTACTTC. Protein sequence: CAWSVVEGQTQYF.

The chain joins TRBV28 to TRBJ2-5, with a possible D match to TRBD1 (5 bases). This CDR3 region has 14 residues. Germline values: CDR1 MDHEN, CDR2 SYDVKM. With 3 bases removed from V and 5 bases from J, the gap between germline ends came to 13 bases. CDR3 sequence reads: CASSLVGAEETQYF. The CDR3 bases are TGTGCCAGCAGTTTGGTTGGGGCGGAGGAGACCCAGTACTTC.

The chain combines TRBV5-1 with TRBJ1-1; no definite D call. Looked up from germline, CDR1 is SGHRS and CDR2 is YFSETQ. V lost 0 bases to trimming and J lost 3 bases, with 18 bases between them. The CDR3 sequence is 17 residues long. In DNA, the CDR3 is TGCGCCAGCAGCTTGGAATGGGGATCACCTGGGGACACTGAAGCTTTCTTT. Amino acid sequence: CASSLEWGSPGDTEAFF.

This clonotype turned up a few times. The chain carries TRBV18 and TRBJ1-1; 8 bases align to TRBD1. CDR3 length: 13 amino acids. Looked up from germline, CDR1 is KGHSH and CDR2 is LQKENI. Trimming cost V 2 bases and J 14 bases; bases outside gene matches: 10. CDR3 nucleotides: TGTGCCAGCTCACCAGGGCTGGAGACAGGGGCCTTCTTT. Translating it yields CASSPGLETGAFF.

This chain connects TRBV5-6 to TRBJ2-2; a possible D gene is TRBD1 (6 bases). CDR1 SGHDT and CDR2 YYEEEE come from the germline V gene. Trimming left V 0 bases short and J 4 bases short, with 13 bases between. CDR3 length: 16 residues. CDR3 sequence: CASSLAGRGFTGELFF. DNA for the CDR3: TGTGCCAGCAGCTTGGCGGGCAGGGGTTTCACCGGGGAGCTGTTTTTT. Filled out from reference TRBV5-6 and TRBJ2-2, the complete variable domain reads DAGVTQSPTHLIKTRGQQVTLRCSPKSGHDTVSWYQQALGQGPQFIFQYYEEEERQRGNFPDRFSGHQFPNYSSELNVNALLLGDSALYLCASSLAGRGFTGELFFGEGSRLTVL.

This clonotype has only one observation. The chain joins TRBV23-1 to TRBJ2-7; no clear D gene. TRBV23-1 is flagged as an ORF with uncertain function. V gave up 0 bases and J gave up 0 bases, with 9 bases separating them. CDR3 length: 15 residues. CDR3 amino acids: CASSQSVEISYEQYF. In nucleotides, the CDR3 is TGCGCCAGCAGTCAATCTGTTGAAATCTCCTACGAGCAGTACTTC.